What follows are 13 T cell receptor beta chains derived from one specimen sequenced in a study of beta chain features in type 1 diabetes. Reverse transcription of all isolated RNA meant that expressed TCRB transcripts were sequenced. Libraries were prepared by immunoSEQ multiplex PCR; TCRdb keeps only in-frame clonotypes and omits some of them. The sample yields 130,000 to 150,000 clones, 9.2% seen once. Sequenced material: central memory CD4+ T cells from blood. The origin of the receptors is a man younger than 30 in good health.

The table lists this clone with a few counts. V and J are TRBV7-9 and TRBJ2-2; D may be TRBD1 (6 bases). The CDR3 is 17 amino acids. V lost 4 bases to trimming and J lost 4 bases, with 19 bases between them. In germline, CDR1 is SEHNR, CDR2 FQNEAQ (reference sequence). The CDR3 coding sequence is TGTGCCAGCAGCTCTAAACGTGGGGGCGCGGTCACCGGGGAGCTGTTTTTT. It codes for CASSSKRGGAVTGELFF.

The chain recombines TRBV6-1 with TRBJ1-2, with 9 bases fitting TRBD1. With V trimmed by 8 bases and J by 7 bases, 5 bases remained unmatched. The CDR3 contains 12 residues. Germline lookup yields CDR1 MNHNS and CDR2 SASEGT. The CDR3 reads CASGQGSRGYTF. Written as DNA, the CDR3 is TGTGCCAGCGGACAGGGGTCGCGTGGCTACACCTTC.

The rearrangement joins TRBV27 to TRBJ1-4; D unclear. The CDR3 length is 15 residues. Germline V lookup: CDR1 MNHEY, CDR2 SMNVEV (reference sequence). V lost 2 bases and J 8 bases, leaving 15 bases between the germline ends. The CDR3 is CASSLNPSRSEKLFF. CDR3 in DNA: TGTGCCAGCAGTTTAAATCCGAGTCGTTCCGAAAAACTGTTTTTT.

The J gene is TRBJ1-3, the V gene TRBV7-8; D is unclear. The germline V gene encodes CDR1 SGHVS and CDR2 FQNEAQ. V lost 5 bases and J 3 bases, leaving 17 bases between the germline ends. CDR3 size: 16 residues. The CDR3, as DNA: TGTGCCAGCAGCAAATTCTTGGGCGTTCGTGGAAACACCATATATTTT. The encoded protein is CASSKFLGVRGNTIYF.

The J gene is TRBJ2-2, the V gene TRBV5-1; TRBD1 aligns across 7 bases. Germline assignment: CDR1 SGHRS and CDR2 YFSETQ. With 0 bases clipped from V and 8 bases from J, the junction kept 10 bases outside the gene matches. CDR3 length equals 16 residues. CDR3: CASSLEVTGAAGELFF. CDR3 nucleotides: TGCGCCAGCAGCTTGGAAGTTACAGGGGCTGCAGGGGAGCTGTTTTTT.

The chain links TRBV7-8 to TRBJ2-5; a weak D match, TRBD1 (6 bases). The CDR3 is 12 residues long. Trimming cost V 6 bases and J 5 bases, with 10 bases left between them. In germline, CDR1 is SGHVS, CDR2 FQNEAQ. CDR3 residues: CASRPTGETQYF. The CDR3 coding sequence is TGTGCCAGCAGGCCTACAGGGGAGACCCAGTACTTC.

This clone appeared many times. V usage is TRBV4-2 and J usage is TRBJ1-2; no firm D call. The germline V gene has CDR1 LGHNA and CDR2 YNFKEQ. The V end lost 4 bases, the J end lost 0 bases, and 9 bases lay between the germline ends. The CDR3 length is 14 residues. The CDR3 sequence is CASSPQDSNYGYTF. The CDR3 DNA follows: TGTGCCAGCAGCCCCCAAGACTCTAACTATGGCTACACCTTC.

This clone was counted only a few times. The chain recombines TRBV5-1 with TRBJ1-3, with TRBD1 matching 7 bases. Germline CDR1 SGHRS, CDR2 YFSETQ. Trimming took 4 bases from V and 4 from J; bases not matched to a gene: 8. The CDR3 contains 15 residues. The CDR3 loop is CASSKTGIDGNTIYF. In DNA form, the CDR3 reads TGCGCCAGCAGCAAGACAGGGATCGACGGAAACACCATATATTTT. The complete variable domain, with remaining parts taken from reference TRBV5-1 and TRBJ1-3, reads KAGVTQTPRYLIKTRGQQVTLSCSPISGHRSVSWYQQTPGQGLQFLFEYFSETQRNKGNFPGRFSGRQFSNSRSEMNVSTLELGDSALYLCASSKTGIDGNTIYFGEGSWLTVV.

The chain uses TRBV6-5 and TRBJ2-1; no firm D call. V gave up 2 bases and J gave up 3 bases, with 8 bases separating them. Per germline, CDR1 MNHEY and CDR2 SVGAGI. The CDR3 spans 14 residues. CDR3 nucleotide sequence: TGTGCCAGCAGTTACGGAGACGGCTACAATGAGCAGTTCTTC. It is translated as CASSYGDGYNEQFF.

V and J are TRBV30 and TRBJ1-6; D is possibly TRBD1 (5 bases). The germline gives CDR1 GTSNPN, CDR2 SVGIG (reference sequence). The V end was cut by 4 bases, the J end by 9 bases, with 13 bases between. This CDR3 spans 13 amino acids. The CDR3 sequence: CAWIPGGFSPLHF. The CDR3 DNA follows: TGTGCCTGGATTCCCGGGGGGTTTTCACCCCTCCACTTT.

This clone has more than one count but fewer than ten. The rearrangement joins TRBV2 to TRBJ2-5; 13 bases fit TRBD2. V lost 9 bases to trimming and J lost 4 bases; unmatched junction nucleotides: 8. The CDR3 length is 15 residues. From germline, CDR1 is SNHLY and CDR2 FYNNEI. The CDR3 DNA reads as TGTGCCAGGACCCCGGGACTAGCGGGGCTAGAGACCCAGTACTTC. The encoded protein is CARTPGLAGLETQYF.

The V and J genes are TRBV11-3 and TRBJ2-3; D is unresolved. The CDR3 contains 14 residues. Germline CDR1 reads SGHNT; CDR2 reads YENEEA. V shed 1 base and J shed 4 bases, with 9 bases lying between them. The CDR3 DNA is TGTGCCAGCAGCTTAGGGCAGGAACCAGATACGCAGTATTTT. It codes for CASSLGQEPDTQYF.

This chain connects TRBV5-1 to TRBJ2-6; D remains ambiguous. V dropped 4 bases and J dropped 0 bases, with 11 bases sitting between them. Germline values: CDR1 SGHRS, CDR2 YFSETQ. This CDR3 comprises 16 residues. This CDR3 reads CASSMGPLSGANVLTF. The CDR3 DNA sequence: TGCGCCAGCAGCATGGGTCCCCTCTCTGGGGCCAACGTCCTGACTTTC.